The TCR beta chain described here comes from a study of shared clonotypes between healthy human individuals. Germline V gene data show CDR1 as MNHNY and CDR2 as SVGAGI (reference sequence). There are 15 residues in the CDR3. After removal of 0 bases from V and 3 bases from J, the junction contained 4 bases not matched to a gene. This table comes from immunoSEQ multiplex PCR, and its TCRdb copy is limited to in-frame clones, with some not included. Of roughly 320,000 clones in the sample, roughly 84% are singletons; the top ten hold 15% to 20%. The sample was memory CD8+ T cells sorted from blood. The subset was: CD45RO+ cells pooled with CCR7-negative TemRA cells. The chain joins TRBV6-6 to TRBJ1-2; 7 nucleotides line up with TRBD1. The TCR sequence derives from a man aged 18 to 29 in good health. The CDR3 DNA reads TGTGCCAGCAGTTACTCCATGGGACAGTACTATGGCTACACCTTC. Its protein product is CASSYSMGQYYGYTF.